Below, one T cell receptor beta chain is given with its context. Its antigen remains unidentified. The data are from a study of cytomegalovirus exposure and HLA in healthy donors. The germline V and J ends were trimmed by 6 bases and 8 bases, with 22 bases remaining between them. The length of the CDR3 is 15 residues. The germline gives CDR1 SNHLY, CDR2 FYNNEI. The PCR contained 60 Vbeta and 13 Jbeta primers. Methods used by the authors: Later, 65 million to 90 million unique TCR beta chains were counted in an analysis, and about 10 million of them were shared. Generated by immunoSEQ multiplex PCR, the TCRdb table keeps only in-frame clones and is missing some. V, J and clone size are taken as reported in that table, and D and trimming were inferred from the DNA itself. The table shows fewer than 120,000 clones, with approximately 82% occurring only once. General study results and limits: TCR sequences were mostly rare, though some public TCRs occurred in many donors. Associated with cytomegalovirus, according to the listing, were 150 to 200 TCR beta chains.

This sequence was found in a young man in good health and CMV-seropositive. Sequenced input: PBMCs. The rearrangement links TRBV2 to TRBJ1-1, with D perhaps TRBD1 (6 bases). The CDR3 DNA follows: TGTGCCAGCAGGCAAACAGGGTTGGGGGGGGTAGAAGCTTTCTTT. Translation: CASRQTGLGGVEAFF.